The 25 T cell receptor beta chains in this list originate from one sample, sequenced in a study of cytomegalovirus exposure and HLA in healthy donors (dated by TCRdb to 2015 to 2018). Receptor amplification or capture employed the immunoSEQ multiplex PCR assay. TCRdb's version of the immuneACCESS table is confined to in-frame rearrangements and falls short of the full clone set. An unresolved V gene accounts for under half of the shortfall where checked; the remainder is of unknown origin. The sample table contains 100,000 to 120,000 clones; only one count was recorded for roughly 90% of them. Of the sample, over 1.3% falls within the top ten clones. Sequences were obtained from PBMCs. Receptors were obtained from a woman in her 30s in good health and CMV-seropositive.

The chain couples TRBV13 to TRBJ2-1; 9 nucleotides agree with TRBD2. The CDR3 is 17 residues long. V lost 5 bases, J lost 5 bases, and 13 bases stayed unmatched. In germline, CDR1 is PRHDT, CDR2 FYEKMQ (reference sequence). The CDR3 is CASSATGKRGAHNEQFF. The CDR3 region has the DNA TGTGCCAGCAGCGCGACCGGTAAGCGGGGGGCTCACAATGAGCAGTTCTTC.

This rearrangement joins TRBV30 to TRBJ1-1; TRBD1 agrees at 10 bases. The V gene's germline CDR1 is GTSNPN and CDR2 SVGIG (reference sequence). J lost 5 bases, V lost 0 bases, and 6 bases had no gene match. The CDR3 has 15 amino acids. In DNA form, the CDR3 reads TGTGCCTGGAGTGTCAGTCGACAGGGGGCGACTGAAGCTTTCTTT. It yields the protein CAWSVSRQGATEAFF.

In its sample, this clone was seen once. The CDR3 protein is CASSPGQGSNQPQHF. The CDR3 region has the DNA TGCGCCAGCAGCCCGGGACAGGGCAGCAATCAGCCCCAGCATTTT. The J gene is TRBJ1-5, the V gene TRBV4-1; 9 bases are shared with TRBD1. Per germline, CDR1 MGHRA and CDR2 YSYEKL. V dropped 4 bases and J dropped 1; count of bases not matched to a gene: 2. The CDR3 sequence is 15 residues long.

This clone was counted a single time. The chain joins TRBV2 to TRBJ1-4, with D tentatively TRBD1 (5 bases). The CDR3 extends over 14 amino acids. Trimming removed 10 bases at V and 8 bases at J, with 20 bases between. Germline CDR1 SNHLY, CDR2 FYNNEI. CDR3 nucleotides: TGTGCCACCTCCTTCAGGGTTTTTGGGGAAAAACTGTTTTTT. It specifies CATSFRVFGEKLFF. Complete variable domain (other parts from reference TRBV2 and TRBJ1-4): EPEVTQTPSHQVTQMGQEVILRCVPISNHLYFYWYRQILGQKVEFLVSFYNNEISEKSEIFDDQFSVERPDGSNFTLKIRSTKLEDSAMYFCATSFRVFGEKLFFGSGTQLSVL.

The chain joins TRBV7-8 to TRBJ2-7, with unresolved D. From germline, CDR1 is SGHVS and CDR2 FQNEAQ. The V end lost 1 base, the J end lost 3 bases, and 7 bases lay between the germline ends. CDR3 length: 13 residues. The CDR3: CASSLGSGYEQYF. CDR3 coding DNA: TGTGCCAGCAGCTTAGGTTCCGGCTACGAGCAGTACTTC.

CDR3 region: CASRGQKGRAFKPQHF. The CDR3 bases are TGCGCCAGCAGAGGACAGAAGGGGAGGGCTTTTAAGCCCCAGCATTTT. The V gene is TRBV10-1, the J gene TRBJ1-5; D is perhaps TRBD1 (6 bases). Germline CDR1 is WNHNN and CDR2 is SYGVQD (reference sequence). The CDR3 contains 16 residues. Between the trimmed V and J ends, which lost 6 bases and 8 bases, there was a span of 23 bases.

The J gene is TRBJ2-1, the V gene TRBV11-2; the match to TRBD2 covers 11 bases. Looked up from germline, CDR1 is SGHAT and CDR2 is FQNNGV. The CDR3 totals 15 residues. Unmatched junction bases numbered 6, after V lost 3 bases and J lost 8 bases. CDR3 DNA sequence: TGTGCCAGCAGCTTCATAGCGGGGGGGCGGGATGAGCAGTTCTTC. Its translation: CASSFIAGGRDEQFF.

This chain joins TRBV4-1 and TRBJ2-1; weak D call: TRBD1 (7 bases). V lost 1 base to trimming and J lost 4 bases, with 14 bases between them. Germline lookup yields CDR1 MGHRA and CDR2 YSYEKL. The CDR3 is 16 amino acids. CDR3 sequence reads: CASSQGRRGPYNEQFF. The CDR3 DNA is TGCGCCAGCAGCCAAGGACGGAGGGGGCCTTACAATGAGCAGTTCTTC.

CDR3 nucleotides: TGTGCCAGCAGCATTAGAGGGGGGACGGGACAGGACAACTACGAGCAGTACTTC. The encoded protein is CASSIRGGTGQDNYEQYF. J is TRBJ2-7 and V is TRBV13; 8 bases match TRBD1. CDR3 size: 18 residues. V dropped 5 bases and J dropped 3; count of bases not matched to a gene: 18. The V gene's germline CDR1 is PRHDT and CDR2 FYEKMQ (reference sequence). Drawing the rest from reference TRBV13 and TRBJ2-7, the complete variable domain is AAGVIQSPRHLIKEKRETATLKCYPIPRHDTVYWYQQGPGQDPQFLISFYEKMQSDKGSIPDRFSAQQFSDYHSELNMSSLELGDSALYFCASSIRGGTGQDNYEQYFGPGTRLTVT.

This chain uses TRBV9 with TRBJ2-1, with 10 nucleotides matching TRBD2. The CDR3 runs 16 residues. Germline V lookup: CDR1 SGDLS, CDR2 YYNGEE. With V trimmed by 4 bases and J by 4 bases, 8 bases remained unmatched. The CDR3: CASSILTSGPYNEQFF. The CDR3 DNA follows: TGTGCCAGCAGCATATTGACTAGCGGGCCTTACAATGAGCAGTTCTTC.

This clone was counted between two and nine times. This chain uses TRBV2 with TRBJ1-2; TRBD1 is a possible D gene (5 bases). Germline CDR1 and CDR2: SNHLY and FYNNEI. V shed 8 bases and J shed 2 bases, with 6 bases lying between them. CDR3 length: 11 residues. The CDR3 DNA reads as TGTGCCAGCCGGGGGAACTATGGCTACACCTTC. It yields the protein CASRGNYGYTF.

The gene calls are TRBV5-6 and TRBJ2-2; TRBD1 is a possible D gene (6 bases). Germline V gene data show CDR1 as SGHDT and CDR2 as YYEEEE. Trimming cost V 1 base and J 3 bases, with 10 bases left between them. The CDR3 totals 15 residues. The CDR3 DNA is TGTGCCAGCAGCTTGCCAGGGGCGGACACCGGGGAGCTGTTTTTT. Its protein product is CASSLPGADTGELFF.

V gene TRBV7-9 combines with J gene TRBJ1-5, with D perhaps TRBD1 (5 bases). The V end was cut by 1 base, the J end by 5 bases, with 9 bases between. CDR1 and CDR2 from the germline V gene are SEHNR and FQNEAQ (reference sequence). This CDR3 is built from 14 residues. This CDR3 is CASSLVSGYQPQHF. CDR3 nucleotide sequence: TGTGCCAGCAGCTTAGTATCAGGGTATCAGCCCCAGCATTTT.

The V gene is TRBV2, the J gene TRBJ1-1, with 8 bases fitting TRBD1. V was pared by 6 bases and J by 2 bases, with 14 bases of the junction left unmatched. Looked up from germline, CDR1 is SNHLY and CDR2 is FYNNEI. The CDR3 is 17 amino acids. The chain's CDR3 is CASSGAGTGRINTEAFF. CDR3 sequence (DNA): TGTGCCAGCAGCGGAGCGGGGACAGGTCGAATTAACACTGAAGCTTTCTTT.

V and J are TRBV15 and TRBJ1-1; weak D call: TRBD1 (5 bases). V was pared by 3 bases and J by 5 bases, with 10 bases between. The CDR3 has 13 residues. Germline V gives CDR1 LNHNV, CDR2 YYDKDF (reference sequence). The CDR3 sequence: CATSREGWTEAFF. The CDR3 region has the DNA TGTGCCACCAGCAGGGAGGGGTGGACTGAAGCTTTCTTT.

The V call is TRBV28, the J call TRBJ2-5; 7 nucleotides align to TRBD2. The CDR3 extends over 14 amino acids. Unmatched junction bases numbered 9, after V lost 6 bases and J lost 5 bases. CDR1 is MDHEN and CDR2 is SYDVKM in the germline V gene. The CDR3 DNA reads TGTGCCAGCAGCCCCGGACTAGAGACGGAGACCCAGTACTTC. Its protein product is CASSPGLETETQYF.

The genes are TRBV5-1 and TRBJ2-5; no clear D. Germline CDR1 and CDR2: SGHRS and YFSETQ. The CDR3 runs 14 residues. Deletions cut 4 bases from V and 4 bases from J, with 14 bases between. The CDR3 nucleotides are TGCGCCAGCAGCCCTGGCCAGGTAGTAGAGACCCAGTACTTC. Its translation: CASSPGQVVETQYF. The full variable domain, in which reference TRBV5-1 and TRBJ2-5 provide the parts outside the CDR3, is KAGVTQTPRYLIKTRGQQVTLSCSPISGHRSVSWYQQTPGQGLQFLFEYFSETQRNKGNFPGRFSGRQFSNSRSEMNVSTLELGDSALYLCASSPGQVVETQYFGPGTRLLVL.

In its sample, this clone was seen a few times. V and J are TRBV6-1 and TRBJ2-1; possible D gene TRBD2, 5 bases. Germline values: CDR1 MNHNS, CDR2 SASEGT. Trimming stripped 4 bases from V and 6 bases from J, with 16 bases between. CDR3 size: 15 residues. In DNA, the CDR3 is TGTGCCAGCAGTGGCCCCGCCGGGGTGGCCAATGAGCAGTTCTTC. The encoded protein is CASSGPAGVANEQFF.

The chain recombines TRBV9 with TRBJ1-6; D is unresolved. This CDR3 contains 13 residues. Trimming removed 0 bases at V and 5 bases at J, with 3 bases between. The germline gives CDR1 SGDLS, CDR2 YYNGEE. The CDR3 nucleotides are TGTGCCAGCAGCGTAGTCGATAATTCACCCCTCCACTTT. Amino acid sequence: CASSVVDNSPLHF.

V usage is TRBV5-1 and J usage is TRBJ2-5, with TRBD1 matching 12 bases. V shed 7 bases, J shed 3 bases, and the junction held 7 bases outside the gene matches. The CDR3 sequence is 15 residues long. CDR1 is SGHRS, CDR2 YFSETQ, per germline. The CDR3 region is CASSGQGAREETQYF. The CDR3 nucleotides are TGCGCCAGCTCGGGACAGGGGGCCAGAGAAGAGACCCAGTACTTC.

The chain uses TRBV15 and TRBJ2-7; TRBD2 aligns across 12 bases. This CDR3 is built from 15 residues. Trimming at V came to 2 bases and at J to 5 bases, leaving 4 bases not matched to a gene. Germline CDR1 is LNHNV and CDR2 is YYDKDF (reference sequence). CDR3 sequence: CATSRLAGGPNEQYF. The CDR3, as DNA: TGTGCCACCAGCAGACTAGCGGGAGGGCCCAACGAGCAGTACTTC. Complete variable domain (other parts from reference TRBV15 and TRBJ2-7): DAMVIQNPRYQVTQFGKPVTLSCSQTLNHNVMYWYQQKSSQAPKLLFHYYDKDFNNEADTPDNFQSRRPNTSFCFLDIRSPGLGDTAMYLCATSRLAGGPNEQYFGPGTRLTVT.

As DNA, the CDR3 is TGTGCCAGCAGCTTCTTGACAGTAGTAGAGACCCAGTACTTC. Translated: CASSFLTVVETQYF. The rearrangement uses TRBV7-2 and TRBJ2-5, with a tentative D call TRBD1 (5 bases). The germline V and J ends were trimmed by 3 bases and 4 bases, with 12 bases remaining between them. This CDR3 is 14 amino acids long. The germline V gene encodes CDR1 SGHTA and CDR2 FQGNSA.

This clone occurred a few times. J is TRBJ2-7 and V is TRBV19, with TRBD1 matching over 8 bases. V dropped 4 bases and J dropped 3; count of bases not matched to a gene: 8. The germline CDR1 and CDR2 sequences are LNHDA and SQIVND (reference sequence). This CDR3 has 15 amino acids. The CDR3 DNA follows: TGTGCCAGTAGTACCGCGACAGGGGTGGGCTACGAGCAGTACTTC. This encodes CASSTATGVGYEQYF. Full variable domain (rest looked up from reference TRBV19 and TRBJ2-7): DGGITQSPKYLFRKEGQNVTLSCEQNLNHDAMYWYRQDPGQGLRLIYYSQIVNDFQKGDIAEGYSVSREKKESFPLTVTSAQKNPTAFYLCASSTATGVGYEQYFGPGTRLTVT.

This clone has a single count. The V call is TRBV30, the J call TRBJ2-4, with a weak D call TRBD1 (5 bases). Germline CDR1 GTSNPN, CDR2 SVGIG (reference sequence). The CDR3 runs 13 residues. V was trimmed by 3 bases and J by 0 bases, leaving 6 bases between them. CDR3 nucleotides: TGTGCCTGGAGGGGGCGAGCCAAAAACATTCAGTACTTC. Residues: CAWRGRAKNIQYF. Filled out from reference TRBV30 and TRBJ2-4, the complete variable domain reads SQTIHQWPATLVQPVGSPLSLECTVEGTSNPNLYWYRQAAGRGLQLLFYSVGIGQISSEVPQNLSASRPQDRQFILSSKKLLLSDSGFYLCAWRGRAKNIQYFGAGTRLSVL.

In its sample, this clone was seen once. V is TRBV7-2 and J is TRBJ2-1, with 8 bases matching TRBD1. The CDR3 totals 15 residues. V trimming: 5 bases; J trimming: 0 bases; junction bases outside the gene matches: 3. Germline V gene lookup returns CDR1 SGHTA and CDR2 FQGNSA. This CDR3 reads CASSAGQVSYNEQFF. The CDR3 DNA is TGTGCCAGCAGCGCGGGACAGGTCTCCTACAATGAGCAGTTCTTC. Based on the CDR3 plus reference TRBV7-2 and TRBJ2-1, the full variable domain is GAGVSQSPSNKVTEKGKDVELRCDPISGHTALYWYRQSLGQGLEFLIYFQGNSAPDKSGLPSDRFSAERTGGSVSTLTIQRTQQEDSAVYLCASSAGQVSYNEQFFGPGTRLTVL.